The clone carrying this T cell receptor beta chain came up a few times. This sample is drawn from a study of low-dose radiotherapy and immunotherapy resistance in tumors. Specified time point: after trial treatment. Treatment in this sample: LDRT plus nivolumab, ipilimumab, low-dose cyclophosphamide and aspirin (RACIN trial). First-strand cDNA used TRAV- and TRBV-specific primers, covering alpha and beta chains. TCRs were amplified for approximately 21 PCR cycles with a constant-region primer and V-primer adapter. TCRdb redid the calling of the reads with MiXCR, one entry per CDR3 protein. The sample includes 100,000 or so distinct CDR3 sequences, around 21% seen only once; the top ten take about 4%. CDR3 length: 14 amino acids. V lost 5 bases to trimming and J lost 6 bases; unmatched junction nucleotides: 4. The germline V gene has CDR1 LNHDA and CDR2 SQIVND (reference sequence).

This chain joins TRBV19 and TRBJ2-2, with 9 bases identical to TRBD2. The sample consisted of PBMCs, taken after low-dose radiotherapy plus immunotherapy. The receptor's source is a male donor with prostate cancer. CDR3 amino acids: CASSSGLAAGELFF. The CDR3 DNA sequence: TGTGCCAGTAGTTCGGGACTAGCCGCCGGGGAGCTGTTTTTT.